The present T cell receptor beta chain was sequenced within a study of blood T cells in healthy people across ages. For the study at large: Capturing about one barcoded beta molecule per two T cells was achieved by template switching.

CDR1 SGHTA and CDR2 FQGNSA come from the germline V gene. J gave up 3 bases and V 5 bases, and 10 bases lay outside the gene matches. The CDR3 sequence is 16 residues long. A second PCR, run for about 7 to 11 cycles, used a sample-barcoded 5' primer plus a J-beta primer mix. Sequencing yielded, for each sample, at least 3 million paired-end reads carrying CDR3. TCRdb re-called the 5' RACE reads with MiXCR, one entry per CDR3 protein. The table lists more than 650,000 distinct CDR3 sequences, about 53% of them singletons. The genes are TRBV7-2 and TRBJ2-7, with 10 nucleotides matching TRBD1. The receptor comes from a man of 80 years or more in good health. The sequenced sample was blood. The CDR3: CASSIRDRGWDYEQYF. The CDR3 DNA is TGTGCCAGCAGCATCCGGGACAGGGGATGGGACTACGAGCAGTACTTC.